What follows are 2 T cell receptor beta chains derived from one specimen sequenced in a study of radiation and T cells in renal cell carcinoma. The protocol was immunoSEQ multiplex PCR, while the TCRdb copy is restricted to in-frame clones and leaves out a portion. The sample records 130,000 to 150,000 clones, 75% to 90% being singletons. Time point noted: blood 4 weeks post-SBRT, at nephrectomy. Indicated treatment: 15 Gy SBRT to primary tumor, nephrectomy 4 weeks later. The source material was blood, sampled from a patient whose treatment included radiotherapy and nephrectomy. The receptors shown here come from a woman between 45 and 65 years old with renal cell carcinoma.

The CDR3 is CASSFIAISLQETQYF. The CDR3 DNA reads as TGTGCCAGCAGCTTTATAGCGATCTCCTTGCAAGAGACCCAGTACTTC. The chain employs TRBV5-4 and TRBJ2-5, with D maybe TRBD2 (5 bases). Trimming cost V 2 bases and J 2 bases, with 16 bases left between them. CDR1 SGHNT and CDR2 YYREEE come from the germline V gene (reference sequence). CDR3 length: 16 residues. The full variable domain, with the rest looked up from reference TRBV5-4 and TRBJ2-5, is ETGVTQSPTHLIKTRGQQVTLRCSSQSGHNTVSWYQQALGQGPQFIFQYYREEENGRGNFPPRFSGLQFPNYSSELNVNALELDDSALYLCASSFIAISLQETQYFGPGTRLLVL.

CDR3 in DNA: TGTGCCTGGAAGACCTCAGGGGCGGGGGAGACCCAGTACTTC. It is translated as CAWKTSGAGETQYF. This chain connects TRBV30 to TRBJ2-5; D tentatively reads TRBD1 or TRBD2 (6 bases each). The CDR3 covers 14 residues. Deletions cut 4 bases from V and 5 bases from J, with 17 bases between. CDR1 is GTSNPN, CDR2 SVGIG, per germline (reference sequence).